These T cell receptor beta chains were read from a single sample in a study of siplizumab effects on memory and regulatory T cells. Using immunoSEQ multiplex PCR, the repertoire was profiled, and TCRdb retains in-frame clones only, with some absent. The sample records approximately 94,000 clones, roughly 93% being singletons. The sequenced sample consisted of non-Treg CD4+ T cells sorted from blood. The receptors derive from a human donor in good health. CDR3s include the opening cysteine and the closing phenylalanine or tryptophan. Size is stated for part of the rows, as once, few or many counts, or as a class when the clone is expanded.

V gene	J gene	clone size	CDR3 protein
TRBV11-2	TRBJ2-7	NA	CASSQGGLSGSHYEQYF
TRBV5-1	TRBJ2-7	NA	CASSFGRTREAQYF
TRBV19	TRBJ2-1	once	CASSLLGTGNEQFF
TRBV6-1	TRBJ2-7	NA	CASSKGTGPGEQYF
TRBV7-8	TRBJ2-2	once	CASSKLAGETGELFF
TRBV11-3	TRBJ2-3	once	CASSKGAGGSHTQYF
TRBV7-6	TRBJ2-7	NA	CASSPDNRGRGEQYF
TRBV29-1	TRBJ2-1	NA	CSVLERDNEQFF
TRBV7-7	TRBJ2-3	NA	CASSQLQSSDTQYF
TRBV5-1	TRBJ2-1	NA	CASSLARYTHGSYNEQFF
TRBV5-1	TRBJ2-3	NA	CASSFGLASDTQYF
TRBV2	TRBJ2-5	NA	CASRIRRTQETQYF
TRBV11-2	TRBJ2-4	NA	CASSLGTSGNIQYF
TRBV5-4	TRBJ2-7	NA	CASSFPLAGGPGFTDEQYF
TRBV5-1	TRBJ2-1	NA	CASSFGGRYGYNEQFF
TRBV29-1	TRBJ1-4	NA	CSVGGEKLFF
TRBV6-6	TRBJ2-5	NA	CASSPPQGRGETQYF
TRBV7-2	TRBJ1-4	few	CASSFTGATNEKLFF
TRBV27	TRBJ2-1	NA	CASNRVAYLYNEQFF
TRBV29-1	TRBJ2-7	NA	CSVSTGTSGSYEQYF
TRBV5-4	TRBJ2-3	NA	CASSKREGPRDTQYF
TRBV19	TRBJ2-5	NA	CASSARAFAGLKTQYF
TRBV7-8	TRBJ2-1	once	CARKYQAGSSYNEQFF
TRBV7-3	TRBJ2-2	NA	CASSLTSGEHRELFF
TRBV27	TRBJ2-7	NA	CASSLGIAGSSYEQYF
TRBV7-3	TRBJ2-5	NA	CASSLAVQETQYF
TRBV11-1	TRBJ2-2	few	CASSFVIHSTGELFF
TRBV9	TRBJ2-3	few	CASSNTGTDTQYF
TRBV29-1	TRBJ1-1	few	CSVPNRSRGRATEAFF
TRBV7-3	TRBJ2-5	NA	CASSLNGQVQETQYF
TRBV6-6	TRBJ2-3	NA	CASSYSRGGGPDTQYF
TRBV18	TRBJ2-3	NA	CASSLGTSGTDTQYF
TRBV4-2	TRBJ2-2	NA	CASSQEWAPSQNTGELFF
TRBV10-3	TRBJ2-7	NA	CASQPVLAGVTEQYF
TRBV2	TRBJ1-1	NA	CASSEWWGENTEAFF
TRBV18	TRBJ2-5	once	CASSPDTKETQYF
TRBV7-3	TRBJ2-3	NA	CASSSAGSTDTQYF
TRBV14	TRBJ2-5	once	CASSPRQGRETQYF
TRBV5-6	TRBJ2-3	NA	CASSLKILAGHQTDTQYF
TRBV27	TRBJ1-2	NA	CASSLKDRGDYGYTF
TRBV7-8	TRBJ1-2	NA	CASSLGTGNYGYTF
TRBV25-1	TRBJ2-5	NA	CASSEFRDIRQETQYF
TRBV6-1	TRBJ1-2	once	CASSQGGGGYTF
TRBV21-1	TRBJ2-2	NA	CAIICGRTGRYTGELFF
TRBV2	TRBJ2-1	NA	CASTITGLESNEQFF
TRBV7-6	TRBJ2-2	NA	CASSLGIWTTGELFF
TRBV30	TRBJ1-2	NA	CAWSLVETGYTF
TRBV4-1	TRBJ1-1	NA	CASSQGGTGGFTEAFF
TRBV7-2	TRBJ2-7	NA	CASSLVSGGRGVQYF
TRBV5-6	TRBJ2-5	NA	CASSKGLAFQETQYF
TRBV6-5	TRBJ1-1	NA	CASNIQGWNTEAFF
TRBV27	TRBJ1-5	NA	CASSPDRGPNQPQHF
TRBV21-1	TRBJ2-4	NA	CASSKAGPSGRVPIAKNIQYF
TRBV6-5	TRBJ2-7	once	CASSTGDSPGIEQYF
TRBV19	TRBJ1-4	NA	CASSFGRGDEKLFF